This T cell receptor beta chain was found in a study of cytomegalovirus exposure and HLA in healthy donors. Findings and limits, study-wide: More clonal expansion characterized HLA-associated TCR beta chains than equally common others in a later analysis.

With 60 Vbeta and 13 Jbeta primers, the PCR was carried out. Generated by immunoSEQ multiplex PCR, the TCRdb table keeps only in-frame clones and is missing some. The sample lists approximately 100,000 clones, over 70% occurring once. About this clone: What it binds is not known.

The germline V gene encodes CDR1 MDHEN and CDR2 SYDVKM. The CDR3 loop spans 14 amino acids. J was trimmed by 2 bases and V by 4 bases; bases with no gene match: 1. The V gene is TRBV28, the J gene TRBJ2-5; 10 bases match TRBD1. The material sequenced was PBMCs. This sequence originates from a woman aged 35 to 49 in good health and CMV-seronegative. Here the CDR3 DNA reads TGTGCCAGCAGTTGGACAGGGGGGCAAGAGACCCAGTACTTC. This gives the protein CASSWTGGQETQYF. Looking up the rest from reference TRBV28 and TRBJ2-5 gives the full variable domain: DVKVTQSSRYLVKRTGEKVFLECVQDMDHENMFWYRQDPGLGLRLIYFSYDVKMKEKGDIPEGYSVSREKKERFSLILESASTNQTSMYLCASSWTGGQETQYFGPGTRLLVL.